What follows describes a single TCR beta chain. The record originates from a study of T cell changes during pregnancy in multiple sclerosis. Produced via immunoSEQ multiplex PCR; TCRdb's table is partial and in-frame only. The data hold 60,000 or so clones, with 80% to 95% observed a single time. Deletions cut 5 bases from V and 9 bases from J, with 20 bases between. CDR1 SEHNR and CDR2 FQNEAQ come from the germline V gene (reference sequence). The CDR3 runs to 15 residues. The sequence was obtained from a female donor in good health, enrolled as a control in a pregnancy study. The sequenced sample was peripheral blood, obtained in the second trimester of pregnancy. This sequence joins TRBV7-9 and TRBJ2-1, with TRBD2 as a possible D gene (6 bases). The chain's CDR3 is CASSPTSLPSGEQFF. The CDR3 nucleotides read TGTGCCAGCAGCCCCACTAGCCTACCGAGCGGTGAGCAGTTCTTC.